This section outlines one TCR beta chain sequence together with its context. Its target is unknown. The data were obtained in a study of T-cell memory formation after mild COVID-19. The study, taken as a whole, reports: CD4/CD8 balance held among clones contracting day 15 to 85, and later expanders leaned CD4+. The study detected some responding clones in pre-infection memory, suggesting cross-reactive memory joined.

Trimming left V 4 bases short and J 3 bases short, with 9 bases between. The CDR3 is made up of 13 amino acids. The germline V gene has CDR1 SEHNR and CDR2 FQNEAQ (reference sequence). TCRdb independently ran MiXCR on the 5' RACE reads; one entry per CDR3 protein. The repertoire holds under 450,000 distinct CDR3 sequences, with about 20% as singletons. The chain links TRBV7-9 to TRBJ2-5, with D perhaps TRBD1 (6 bases). The receptor was isolated from a man younger than 30 who had mild COVID-19 (a few samples of this study predate the infection). Cell type and time point are not known. The sequencing input was PBMCs or a T cell subset sorted from them (not recorded which). The CDR3: CASSSQGKETQYF. The CDR3 nucleotides read TGTGCCAGCAGCTCACAGGGAAAAGAGACCCAGTACTTC.